This T cell receptor (delta chain) stems from a study of γδ T cells in repeated Plasmodium falciparum infection. The CDR3 runs 15 residues. The junction had 9 bases not matched to a gene; V was cut back by 6 bases and J by 10 bases. The germline CDR1 and CDR2 sequences are GEAIGNYY and EKD. Flow sorting of PBMC yielded separate Vgamma9/Vdelta2+ and Vdelta2-negative gammadelta T cell populations for bulk repertoire analysis. In its sample, this clone was seen many times. TCRdb redid clone calling on the multiplex PCR reads using CATT. The repertoire holds around 46,000 delta-chain clones, around 1.6% seen once, with roughly 9.2% in the top ten.

The rearrangement joins TRDV2 to TRDJ3; 9 bases agree with TRDD3. This receptor was identified in a pool of human donors (malaria-infected and uninfected, not separated). Sequencing was done on a sample of gamma-delta T cells from blood. CDR3 nucleotide sequence: TGTGCCTGTAATACCCTGGGGGATTCTACCCGACAGATGTTTTTC. This translates into CACNTLGDSTRQMFF.